These 28 T cell receptor beta chains came from one sample sequenced in a study of cytomegalovirus exposure and HLA in healthy donors. PCR involved 60 Vbeta and 13 Jbeta primers. Repertoires were generated with immunoSEQ multiplex PCR, while TCRdb's copy carries only in-frame clones and drops some. This repertoire shows around 300,000 clones, about 90% found once; its top ten account for roughly 2.3%. The sample taken for sequencing was PBMCs. Every receptor here comes from a woman aged 18-29 years in good health and CMV-seronegative.

The CDR3 DNA follows: TGTGCCAGCAGCTTTCAAGGGGCCATTGAAAAACTGTTTTTT. It specifies CASSFQGAIEKLFF. The chain has TRBV7-9 and TRBJ1-4; tentative D call: TRBD1 (5 bases). This CDR3 comprises 14 residues. Deletions cut 3 bases from V and 7 bases from J, with 12 bases between. Germline V lookup: CDR1 SEHNR, CDR2 FQNEAQ (reference sequence).

As to this clone: At the DNA level, this CDR3 is encoded by other sequences in the same sample as well. The rearrangement joins TRBV5-1 to TRBJ1-4; maybe TRBD1 (6 bases). Trimming pared 0 bases from V and 0 bases from J, leaving 6 bases between. The CDR3 totals 15 residues. Germline V gene lookup returns CDR1 SGHRS and CDR2 YFSETQ. CDR3 DNA: TGCGCCAGCAGCTTGGAGGGGGCAACTAATGAAAAACTGTTTTTT. Amino acid sequence: CASSLEGATNEKLFF.

The gene calls are TRBV14 and TRBJ2-3; TRBD2 matches at 7 bases. Germline-derived CDR1 and CDR2 are SGHDN and FVKESK. With V trimmed by 0 bases and J by 3 bases, 12 bases remained unmatched. CDR3 size: 18 residues. Written as DNA, the CDR3 is TGTGCCAGCAGCCAAGACCCCGAGGGAGGGGCGAAAACAGATACGCAGTATTTT. This sequence encodes CASSQDPEGGAKTDTQYF.

V is TRBV29-1 and J is TRBJ1-2; D possibly corresponds to TRBD1 (5 bases). The CDR3 runs 14 residues. Trimming took off 0 bases at V and 8 bases at J, with 16 bases between the two ends. Germline loops: CDR1 SQVTM, CDR2 ANQGSEA. CDR3 sequence: CSVEDIQASLGYTF. The CDR3 DNA follows: TGCAGCGTTGAAGATATACAGGCCAGCTTGGGCTACACCTTC.

V usage is TRBV5-6 and J usage is TRBJ2-5; 9 bases align to TRBD2. The V gene end was trimmed by 5 bases and the J gene end by 5 bases; junction bases not matched to a gene: 10. Germline V gives CDR1 SGHDT, CDR2 YYEEEE. The CDR3 runs 15 residues. CDR3 sequence (DNA): TGTGCCAGCAGTTTAGCGGGGGCCTCGTATGAGACCCAGTACTTC. Translating gives CASSLAGASYETQYF.

The rearrangement joins TRBV11-2 to TRBJ2-3; the D gene is possibly TRBD1 (5 bases). CDR1 is SGHAT, CDR2 FQNNGV, per germline. The ends were cut back, 4 bases at V and 4 bases at J, with 15 bases in the middle. This CDR3 is built from 15 residues. CDR3 protein: CASSSVGASADTQYF. CDR3 bases: TGTGCCAGCAGCTCGGTTGGGGCTTCGGCAGATACGCAGTATTTT. Supplemented by reference TRBV11-2 and TRBJ2-3, the full variable domain reads EAGVAQSPRYKIIEKRQSVAFWCNPISGHATLYWYQQILGQGPKLLIQFQNNGVVDDSQLPKDRFSAERLKGVDSTLKIQPAKLEDSAVYLCASSSVGASADTQYFGPGTRLTVL.

The chain joins TRBV7-8 to TRBJ1-5; 10 bases agree with TRBD1. Germline V gives CDR1 SGHVS, CDR2 FQNEAQ. After removal of 4 bases from V and 4 bases from J, the junction contained 4 bases not matched to a gene. The CDR3 has 15 amino acids. The chain's CDR3 is CASSSGTGVNQPQHF. The CDR3 DNA reads as TGTGCCAGCAGCTCTGGGACAGGGGTTAATCAGCCCCAGCATTTT.

This chain connects TRBV2 to TRBJ1-2; possibly TRBD1 for D (6 bases). CDR3 length: 14 residues. Germline CDR1 reads SNHLY; CDR2 reads FYNNEI. Trimming left V 0 bases short and J 12 bases short, with 17 bases between. The CDR3 is CASSEAYMGAQDTF. The CDR3 coding sequence is TGTGCCAGCAGTGAAGCGTATATGGGGGCGCAGGACACCTTC.

The chain recombines TRBV18 with TRBJ2-5; D remains ambiguous. CDR1 is KGHSH and CDR2 is LQKENI in the germline V gene. The CDR3 totals 15 residues. V was pared by 3 bases and J by 7 bases, with 18 bases between. This chain's CDR3 is CASSPPSQNSGTQYF. CDR3 nucleotide sequence: TGTGCCAGCTCACCCCCGAGTCAGAATTCGGGGACCCAGTACTTC.

V is TRBV6-5 and J is TRBJ2-3; D possibly corresponds to TRBD1 (5 bases). CDR3 length equals 15 residues. Germline V CDR1 and CDR2: MNHEY, SVGAGI. V shed 2 bases and J shed 1 base, with 10 bases lying between them. This chain's CDR3 is CASSYAARGTDTQYF. For the CDR3, the DNA is TGTGCCAGCAGTTACGCGGCCAGGGGCACAGATACGCAGTATTTT.

V and J are TRBV27 and TRBJ1-2, with 8 bases lining up with TRBD1. Germline assignment: CDR1 MNHEY and CDR2 SMNVEV (reference sequence). The CDR3 totals 16 residues. After removal of 5 bases from V and 4 bases from J, the junction contained 12 bases not matched to a gene. CDR3 protein: CASSPHPGTGLYGYTF. CDR3 DNA sequence: TGTGCCAGCAGTCCACACCCTGGGACAGGACTCTATGGCTACACCTTC.

This clone is a singleton in its sample. The chain uses TRBV19 and TRBJ1-1; no clear D. The CDR3 sequence is 14 residues long. The V end was cut by 2 bases, the J end by 9 bases, with 16 bases between. CDR1 is LNHDA, CDR2 SQIVND, per germline (reference sequence). As DNA, the CDR3 is TGTGCCAGTAGTATATCCTGGACTGATTCGAAAGCTTTCTTT. The encoded protein is CASSISWTDSKAFF.

The CDR3 here is CASSPGVGSTGELFF. Here the CDR3 DNA reads TGTGCCAGCAGCCCAGGGGTGGGCTCAACCGGGGAGCTGTTTTTT. The chain recombines TRBV7-7 with TRBJ2-2, with D maybe TRBD1 (6 bases). The CDR3 loop spans 15 amino acids. Germline V gives CDR1 SSHAT, CDR2 FNYEAQ (reference sequence). The V end lost 5 bases, the J end lost 5 bases, and 15 bases lay between the germline ends.

V and J are TRBV6-6 and TRBJ2-3, with a possible D match to TRBD2 (7 bases). V was trimmed by 8 bases and J by 3 bases, leaving 15 bases between them. The CDR3 is 14 residues long. Germline loops: CDR1 MNHNY, CDR2 SVGAGI (reference sequence). The CDR3 DNA follows: TGTGCCAGCGCCGAGGGGGGGCGGACAGATACGCAGTATTTT. Its protein product is CASAEGGRTDTQYF.

The chain couples TRBV2 to TRBJ1-5; 8 nucleotides line up with TRBD1. The V and J ends lost 7 bases and 2 bases, in that order; junction bases with no gene match: 4. This CDR3 contains 14 residues. Germline CDR1 is SNHLY and CDR2 is FYNNEI. DNA of the CDR3: TGTGCCAGCACACAGGGGGTTGGCAATCAGCCCCAGCATTTT. This gives the protein CASTQGVGNQPQHF. The complete variable domain, with remaining parts taken from reference TRBV2 and TRBJ1-5, reads EPEVTQTPSHQVTQMGQEVILRCVPISNHLYFYWYRQILGQKVEFLVSFYNNEISEKSEIFDDQFSVERPDGSNFTLKIRSTKLEDSAMYFCASTQGVGNQPQHFGDGTRLSIL.

V gene TRBV2 combines with J gene TRBJ2-7, with D tentatively TRBD2 (6 bases). Trimming removed 6 bases at V and 1 base at J, with 16 bases between. This CDR3 is built from 15 residues. Looked up from germline, CDR1 is SNHLY and CDR2 is FYNNEI. The CDR3 DNA follows: TGTGCCAGCAGGCTCCTACGGGACTCATCCTACGAGCAGTACTTC. The encoded protein is CASRLLRDSSYEQYF.

The chain has TRBV2 and TRBJ1-1, with TRBD1 as a possible D gene (6 bases). The CDR3 is 17 residues long. V lost 1 base to trimming and J lost 0 bases, with 15 bases between them. Per germline, CDR1 SNHLY and CDR2 FYNNEI. The CDR3 DNA is TGTGCCAGCAGTGAAGTTAAACTAGGACAGTTGAACACTGAAGCTTTCTTT. Its translation: CASSEVKLGQLNTEAFF.

The DNA for the CDR3 is TGTGCCAGCAGCTTGGGGGAGGCCTACGAGCAGTACTTC. It is translated as CASSLGEAYEQYF. The genes are TRBV11-2 and TRBJ2-7, with D maybe TRBD2 (6 bases). The CDR3 loop spans 13 amino acids. V was clipped by 3 bases and J by 2 bases, with 8 bases between them. Germline lookup yields CDR1 SGHAT and CDR2 FQNNGV. The full variable domain, in which reference TRBV11-2 and TRBJ2-7 provide the parts outside the CDR3, is EAGVAQSPRYKIIEKRQSVAFWCNPISGHATLYWYQQILGQGPKLLIQFQNNGVVDDSQLPKDRFSAERLKGVDSTLKIQPAKLEDSAVYLCASSLGEAYEQYFGPGTRLTVT.

This chain uses TRBV19 with TRBJ2-1, with 7 nucleotides matching TRBD1. Germline values: CDR1 LNHDA, CDR2 SQIVND (reference sequence). V shed 5 bases and J 2 bases; nucleotides not matched to a gene: 3. This CDR3 has 14 amino acids. CDR3 in amino acids: CASSPTGPYNEQFF. CDR3 nucleotides: TGTGCCAGTAGTCCGACAGGGCCCTACAATGAGCAGTTCTTC.

The chain links TRBV7-9 to TRBJ2-7, with D perhaps matching TRBD2 (6 bases). The CDR3 has 14 amino acids. Germline V gene lookup returns CDR1 SEHNR and CDR2 FQNEAQ (reference sequence). V lost 2 bases and J 2 bases, leaving 10 bases between the germline ends. CDR3 amino acids: CASSLSGRPYEQYF. CDR3 sequence (DNA): TGTGCCAGCAGCTTAAGCGGGCGACCCTACGAGCAGTACTTC. Full variable domain (remainder filled in from reference TRBV7-9 and TRBJ2-7): DTGVSQNPRHKITKRGQNVTFRCDPISEHNRLYWYRQTLGQGPEFLTYFQNEAQLEKSRLLSDRFSAERPKGSFSTLEIQRTEQGDSAMYLCASSLSGRPYEQYFGPGTRLTVT.

V is TRBV6-5 and J is TRBJ2-4; the D gene is possibly TRBD1 (5 bases). The CDR3 contains 15 residues. Germline V CDR1 and CDR2: MNHEY, SVGAGI. V was clipped by 9 bases and J by 5 bases, with 20 bases between them. DNA for the CDR3: TGTGCCAGTAGCCCGCTGCAGGGTCACGAAAACATTCAGTACTTC. It codes for CASSPLQGHENIQYF.

The V call is TRBV6-6, the J call TRBJ2-7; 7 bases line up with TRBD1. Per germline, CDR1 MNHNY and CDR2 SVGAGI (reference sequence). J lost 1 base, V lost 8 bases, and 8 bases had no gene match. The length of the CDR3 is 14 residues. The CDR3 reads CASLRDRDSYEQYF. The CDR3 DNA reads TGTGCCAGCCTCCGGGACAGAGATTCCTACGAGCAGTACTTC.

V gene TRBV6-5 combines with J gene TRBJ2-1; 15 positions agree with TRBD2. In germline, CDR1 is MNHEY, CDR2 SVGAGI. V trimming: 4 bases; J trimming: 12 bases; junction bases outside the gene matches: 4. The CDR3 consists of 14 residues. CDR3 sequence: CASSWTSGGGVQFF. The DNA of the CDR3 is TGTGCCAGCAGTTGGACTAGCGGGGGGGGCGTGCAGTTCTTC.

This clone showed up just once. The chain carries TRBV19 and TRBJ2-7; 10 bases are shared with TRBD2. Germline V gene lookup returns CDR1 LNHDA and CDR2 SQIVND (reference sequence). The length of the CDR3 is 15 residues. V shed 0 bases, J shed 6 bases, and the junction held 5 bases outside the gene matches. The CDR3 spells CASSIDKAGGREQYF. In nucleotides, the CDR3 is TGTGCCAGTAGTATAGATAAAGCGGGGGGGCGCGAGCAGTACTTC.

The chain combines TRBV6-6 with TRBJ1-4; D not certain. V was clipped by 0 bases and J by 1 base, with 9 bases between them. This CDR3 is built from 16 residues. Germline V gene data show CDR1 as MNHNY and CDR2 as SVGAGI (reference sequence). The CDR3 is CASSYSSGKTNEKLFF. CDR3 coding DNA: TGTGCCAGCAGTTACTCGAGCGGAAAAACTAATGAAAAACTGTTTTTT.

Concerning this clone itself: An end of the junction does not agree with germline; a read error may underlie this. The chain combines TRBV11-2 with TRBJ2-7; 8 nucleotides match TRBD1. The CDR3 contains 12 residues. The germline CDR1 and CDR2 sequences are SGHAT and FQNNGV. The CDR3 nucleotides read TGTGCCAGCAGCAACGCCCCGGGACAGGAAAACTTC. Translating gives CASSNAPGQENF.

The chain recombines TRBV29-1 with TRBJ2-5; the match to TRBD2 covers 9 bases. Losses at the gene ends were 3 bases for V and 7 bases for J; bases not matched to a gene: 12. This CDR3 has 15 residues. Germline assignment: CDR1 SQVTM and CDR2 ANQGSEA. The CDR3 DNA sequence: TGCAGCGTTGATCGAGCGGGGGGCATCAGTGGGACCCAGTACTTC. This translates into CSVDRAGGISGTQYF. Full variable domain (remainder filled in from reference TRBV29-1 and TRBJ2-5): SAVISQKPSRDICQRGTSLTIQCQVDSQVTMMFWYRQQPGQSLTLIATANQGSEATYESGFVIDKFPISRPNLTFSTLTVSNMSPEDSSIYLCSVDRAGGISGTQYFGPGTRLLVL.

The chain uses TRBV19 and TRBJ1-5; weak D call: TRBD1 (6 bases). Trimming removed 4 bases at V and 1 base at J, with 11 bases between. CDR3 length: 15 residues. The germline V gene has CDR1 LNHDA and CDR2 SQIVND (reference sequence). The CDR3 DNA sequence: TGTGCCAGTAGTAAGGGGGAAGGGAGCAATCAGCCCCAGCATTTT. This codes for CASSKGEGSNQPQHF.